The 10 T cell receptor beta chains given below trace back to one sample, sequenced in a study of blood T cells in healthy people across ages. The authors ran a second PCR of roughly 6 to 11 cycles using a sample-barcoded 5' primer and a J-beta primer mix. TCRdb ran MiXCR on the 5' RACE reads and lists one entry per CDR3 protein. The sample lists about 1.5 million distinct CDR3 sequences; 42% were seen once. Sample: blood. The origin of the receptors is a woman between 18 and 29 years old in good health.

This clonotype was detected a few times. The chain joins TRBV29-1 to TRBJ1-3; D uncertain. V was shortened by 6 bases and J by 2 bases, with 11 bases between the two germline ends. Per germline, CDR1 SQVTM and CDR2 ANQGSEA. CDR3 length equals 13 residues. CDR3 amino acids: CSVVESAGNTIYF. The CDR3 DNA sequence: TGCAGCGTGGTCGAGTCTGCTGGAAACACCATATATTTT.

This clonotype has a handful of counts. V and J are TRBV7-2 and TRBJ2-3, with D perhaps TRBD1 (5 bases). The CDR3 sequence is 15 residues long. The V end was cut by 5 bases, the J end by 0 bases, with 12 bases between. Germline lookup yields CDR1 SGHTA and CDR2 FQGNSA. The CDR3, as DNA: TGTGCCAGCAGCGATGGGGCGGCTAGCACAGATACGCAGTATTTT. This translates into CASSDGAASTDTQYF.

Comments on this clonotype: A much bigger clone sits one base away, suggesting this may be a read error. This chain connects TRBV29-1 to TRBJ2-1; D perhaps matches TRBD2 (6 bases). Germline CDR1 SQVTM, CDR2 ANQGSEA. This CDR3 is built from 14 residues. The V end lost 0 bases, the J end lost 8 bases, and 14 bases lay between the germline ends. The CDR3 DNA follows: TGCAGCGTTGAAGATCGACTAGTTGACGATGAGCAGTTCTTC. As protein: CSVEDRLVDDEQFF.

This clonotype was detected a few times. The chain is built from TRBV27 and TRBJ1-2; 7 bases line up with TRBD1. The V and J ends lost 5 bases and 8 bases, in that order; junction bases with no gene match: 5. The germline V gene encodes CDR1 MNHEY and CDR2 SMNVEV (reference sequence). This CDR3 spans 12 amino acids. The CDR3 protein is CASSPRTGGYTF. CDR3 in DNA: TGTGCCAGCAGTCCCCGGACAGGCGGCTACACCTTC.

On this clonotype: One end of the junction does not line up with germline, which may come from a read error. This chain uses TRBV24-1 with TRBJ2-1, with TRBD2 identical over 8 bases. Germline CDR1 is KGHDR and CDR2 is SFDVKD. This CDR3 has 14 amino acids. CDR3 sequence reads: CASDGGGSSNEQFF. CDR3 sequence (DNA): TGTGCCTCCGATGGCGGGGGGTCCTCCAATGAGCAGTTCTTC.

This clonotype was detected only once. The chain uses TRBV28 and TRBJ1-2; 9 nucleotides match TRBD1. The length of the CDR3 is 15 residues. V lost 4 bases and J lost 8; bases outside the gene matches: 11. The germline V gene has CDR1 MDHEN and CDR2 SYDVKM. In DNA, the CDR3 is TGTGCCAGCAGTTCCCCGGGACAGGGCGCAAGAGGCTACACCTTC. This codes for CASSSPGQGARGYTF.

This chain joins TRBV4-1 and TRBJ1-2; D uncertain. Germline assignment: CDR1 MGHRA and CDR2 YSYEKL. Trimming cost V 0 bases and J 8 bases, with 19 bases left between them. The CDR3 runs to 16 residues. CDR3 sequence reads: CASSQEGFNEPEGYTF. The DNA of the CDR3 is TGCGCCAGCAGCCAAGAAGGTTTTAATGAACCGGAGGGCTACACCTTC.

This chain uses TRBV29-1 with TRBJ2-7; the D gene is possibly TRBD1 (6 bases). The V gene's germline CDR1 is SQVTM and CDR2 ANQGSEA. Deletions cut 1 base from V and 0 bases from J, with 7 bases between. The CDR3 is 13 residues long. CDR3 amino acids: CSVEVDSSYEQYF. CDR3 nucleotide sequence: TGCAGCGTTGAAGTGGACAGCTCCTACGAGCAGTACTTC.

The CDR3 DNA is TGTGCCAGCTCTACCACAACAGGGGCGAATGACAAAAACATTCAGTACTTC. Amino acids: CASSTTTGANDKNIQYF. The chain carries TRBV6-6 and TRBJ2-4, with TRBD1 matching over 7 bases. This CDR3 is built from 17 residues. The V gene end was trimmed by 8 bases and the J gene end by 3 bases; junction bases not matched to a gene: 16. Germline V lookup: CDR1 MNHNY, CDR2 SVGAGI (reference sequence).

This clonotype was recorded a few times. The chain employs TRBV27 and TRBJ1-2, with 8 bases matching TRBD1. V lost 0 bases and J lost 5; bases outside the gene matches: 8. This CDR3 comprises 16 residues. Germline CDR1 reads MNHEY; CDR2 reads SMNVEV (reference sequence). The CDR3 spells CASSLSAGGAGYGYTF. CDR3 nucleotides: TGTGCCAGCAGTTTATCGGCAGGGGGCGCGGGGTATGGCTACACCTTC.